This T cell receptor beta chain was recovered during a study of T-cell reconstitution after alpha-beta-depleted transplantation in children. V lost 10 bases, J lost 1 base, and 9 bases lay in between. CDR3 size: 12 residues. Looked up from germline, CDR1 is SGHTA and CDR2 is FQGTGA. Unique molecular identifiers were incorporated during preparation of the TCRbeta library. Using its own MiXCR run on the PCR reads, TCRdb lists one record per CDR3 protein. The repertoire consists of about 500,000 distinct CDR3 sequences, with approximately 29% occurring once and the leading ten covering 2% to 2.5%. This clonotype has only a few counts.

The chain recombines TRBV7-3 with TRBJ2-3; D unclear. The material was PBMCs from the stem cell graft donor, obtained from the stem cell graft. The TCR originated in a human donor who donated a stem cell graft to a child with aplastic anemia. The DNA for the CDR3 is TGTGCCATCTTTGGGGGCACAGATACGCAGTATTTT. It specifies CAIFGGTDTQYF.